Listed below are T cell receptor beta chains from one sample, sequenced in a study of cytomegalovirus exposure and HLA in healthy donors. TCRdb's copy holds only in-frame clones and misses some; the assay was immunoSEQ multiplex PCR. In the table there are over 80,000 clones, 73% of which are singletons. Sequencing used PBMCs. Every receptor here comes from a man in his forties in good health and CMV-seronegative. The CDR3 runs from the conserved cysteine through the conserved F or W. The order of the fields is clone size, D gene, V gene, CDR3 length, J gene, CDR3 DNA, CDR3 protein. The D gene is left open where the match is weak. Clone size, where shown, is once, few, many, or a class for clones that have expanded.

>-|-|TRBV30|12|TRBJ2-7
TGTGCCTGGAACCCAGGCGGGTACGAGCAGTACTTC
CAWNPGGYEQYF
>few|TRBD1|TRBV30|14|TRBJ1-5
TGTGCCTGGAGTAAAGGACAGGGGAGGCAGCCCCAGCATTTT
CAWSKGQGRQPQHF
>once|TRBD2|TRBV7-2|14|TRBJ2-1
TGTGCCAGCAAATCCTTCGCGGGGGGGTATGAGCAGTTCTTC
CASKSFAGGYEQFF
>-|-|TRBV2|13|TRBJ2-1
TGTGCCAGCAGTGCGTTCGGCTACAATGAGCAGTTCTTC
CASSAFGYNEQFF
>-|-|TRBV28|13|TRBJ2-7
TGTGCCAGCAGTTTAAGGTGGGCACAAGAGCAGTACTTC
CASSLRWAQEQYF
>-|-|TRBV5-1|16|TRBJ1-6
TGCGCCAGCAGCTTGAATTACGGGACAAGGGCCAAAATACGCCACTTT
CASSLNYGTRAKIRHF
>-|-|TRBV6-5|14|TRBJ2-3
TGTGCCAGCAGTTACTCGGGCTCTACAGATACGCAGTATTTT
CASSYSGSTDTQYF
>-|-|TRBV9|14|TRBJ1-1
TGTGCCAGCAGCGTAGTCCAGGGGTCGGCTGAAGCTTTCTTT
CASSVVQGSAEAFF
>-|TRBD2|TRBV5-4|16|TRBJ2-3
TGTGCCAGCAGCCGGCGACTAGCGGGGCGCACAGATACGCAGTATTTT
CASSRRLAGRTDTQYF
>-|-|TRBV5-4|13|TRBJ2-7
TGTGCCAGCAGCTACCCTGACAGCTACGAGCAGTACTTC
CASSYPDSYEQYF
>-|TRBD1|TRBV7-2|15|TRBJ2-5
TGTGCCAGCAGCGTCGGACAGGGGCTCCCAGAGACCCAGTACTTC
CASSVGQGLPETQYF
>-|-|TRBV5-1|16|TRBJ2-1
TGCGCCAGCAGCCCTGGGGGCGGACGCGGCTACAATGAGCAGTTCTTC
CASSPGGGRGYNEQFF
>few|TRBD2|TRBV7-2|15|TRBJ2-1
TGTGCCAGCAGCTTTTTCCAACTAGCGGGGGCCGAGCAGTTCTTC
CASSFFQLAGAEQFF
>once|-|TRBV2|17|TRBJ2-3
TGTGCCAGCAGCCCCTGGCGGAGGTTAACTAGCACAGATACGCAGTATTTT
CASSPWRRLTSTDTQYF
>-|TRBD1|TRBV18|16|TRBJ2-7
TGTGCCAGCTCACCACCGGACAGGGCTAGTTTATACGAGCAGTACTTC
CASSPPDRASLYEQYF
>-|TRBD1|TRBV6-5|14|TRBJ1-2
TGTGCCAGCAGTCGGGACAGTATTAACTATGGCTACACCTTC
CASSRDSINYGYTF
>-|TRBD1|TRBV5-4|16|TRBJ2-5
TGTGCCAGCAGCTTTAGACAGGGATTACCCCAAGAGACCCAGTACTTC
CASSFRQGLPQETQYF
>-|TRBD1|TRBV7-9|15|TRBJ1-3
TGTGCCAGCAGCGTTGGGACAGGCTCGGGAAACACCATATATTTT
CASSVGTGSGNTIYF
>few|TRBD1|TRBV27|14|TRBJ1-1
TGTGCCAGCAGTGTTGACAGGGGGGGCACTGAAGCTTTCTTT
CASSVDRGGTEAFF
>-|-|TRBV11-2|14|TRBJ1-1
TGTGCCAGCAGCCCGCAGAACATGAACACTGAAGCTTTCTTT
CASSPQNMNTEAFF
>-|-|TRBV9|15|TRBJ1-1
TGTGCCAGCAGCGTAGCTAGCAGTCCGAACACTGAAGCTTTCTTT
CASSVASSPNTEAFF
>-|-|TRBV5-1|13|TRBJ2-2
TGCGCCAGCGGCACCTTCCCCCCCGGGGAGCTGTTTTTT
CASGTFPPGELFF
>few|TRBD1|TRBV5-1|14|TRBJ1-2
TGCGCCAGCAGATCCACAGGGGGTAGCTATGGCTACACCTTC
CASRSTGGSYGYTF
>once|-|TRBV19|15|TRBJ2-2
TGTGCCAGTAGTCCTGAACAGGGATGGACCGGGGAGCTGTTTTTT
CASSPEQGWTGELFF
>-|-|TRBV5-1|16|TRBJ2-1
TGCGCCAGCAGCTTGATAGGATTGGCAGGGTCCAATGAGCAGTTCTTC
CASSLIGLAGSNEQFF
>-|-|TRBV5-4|13|TRBJ2-5
TGTGCCAGCAGCTTGACTAGCCAAGAGACCCAGTACTTC
CASSLTSQETQYF
>few|-|TRBV25-1|15|TRBJ1-1
TGTGCCAGCAGTGACGCTACGAGGTCGAACACTGAAGCTTTCTTT
CASSDATRSNTEAFF
>few|TRBD1|TRBV2|14|TRBJ1-5
TGTGCCAGCAGCAGGACAGGGGGAGGTCAGCCCCAGCATTTT
CASSRTGGGQPQHF
>-|TRBD2|TRBV15|17|TRBJ2-3
TGTGCCACCAGCGCGGCTCCGGGACTAGCGAGCACAGATACGCAGTATTTT
CATSAAPGLASTDTQYF
>-|TRBD1|TRBV5-6|15|TRBJ2-7
TGTGCCAGCAGCCTGTCCCCCTCGACAGGGACCGAGCAGTACTTC
CASSLSPSTGTEQYF
>-|TRBD1|TRBV13|16|TRBJ2-7
TGTGCCAGCAGCTTAGCGGGTTCAGGGGGATCCTACGAGCAGTACTTC
CASSLAGSGGSYEQYF
>-|-|TRBV7-9|17|TRBJ1-6
TGTGCCAGCAGGTTAGACAGGCGTCGCTCCTATAATTCACCCCTCCACTTT
CASRLDRRRSYNSPLHF
>-|-|TRBV4-1|14|TRBJ2-7
TGCGCCAGCAGCCATCGCGGGGCGGACCACGAGCAGTACTTC
CASSHRGADHEQYF
>-|-|TRBV11-2|15|TRBJ2-5
TGTGCCAGCAGGCAATTCCTCACAGGGCTCGAGACCCAGTACTTC
CASRQFLTGLETQYF
>-|-|TRBV14|13|TRBJ1-5
TGTGCCAGCAGCCAAGTTTCTGGCCAGCCCCAGCATTTT
CASSQVSGQPQHF
>-|-|TRBV6-6|16|TRBJ2-7
TGTGCCAGCAGTCCCCTAGCCGGCTTCGACCACTACGAGCAGTACTTC
CASSPLAGFDHYEQYF